The T cell receptor (beta chain) under discussion was sequenced for a study of a mutant IDH1 vaccine in newly diagnosed glioma. Across the study: The first vaccination came 4-6 weeks after radiotherapy alone, or with temozolomide cycles. Treated patients, averaging roughly 44 years, were roughly 60% male and approximately 38% female. Patients were pretreated with radiotherapy, temozolomide, or both, mostly both.

Points from the study as a whole: Changes in the top peripheral T cell clonotypes seemingly had no bearing on pseudoprogression.

Using immunoSEQ multiplex PCR, the repertoire was profiled, and TCRdb retains in-frame clones only, with some absent. Among about 27,000 clones listed, about three quarters were seen once. Specified time point: week 5, during vaccination. Doses of 300 ug of mutant IDH1 20-mer peptide were given with topical imiquimod. V lost 0 bases, J lost 9 bases, and 9 bases lay in between. The CDR3 sequence is 13 residues long. The germline CDR1 and CDR2 sequences are SGHNT and YENEEA. Details on this clone: Its specificity is unknown.

The chain couples TRBV11-3 to TRBJ2-1; D is uncertain. The receptor was derived from a man aged 40-49 years with glioma. The specimen was PBMCs, collected from a glioma patient whose treatment included an IDH1 peptide vaccine. CDR3 coding DNA: TGTGCCAGCAGCTTAGAGGGCTCAAGTGAGCAGTTCTTC. Translation: CASSLEGSSEQFF.